These 29 T cell receptor beta chains were sequenced from one sample in a study of T-cell memory formation after mild COVID-19. In TCRdb, the 5' RACE reads were re-called with MiXCR into one record per CDR3 protein. Of about 140,000 distinct CDR3 sequences detected, 14% to 15% appear once; the ten largest clones hold about 27%. Sequences were obtained from PBMCs or a T cell subset sorted from them (not recorded which). These receptors originate from an adult woman who had mild COVID-19 (a few samples of this study predate the infection). Cell type and time point are not known.

The genes are TRBV27 and TRBJ2-1; TRBD2 might be the D (5 bases). Trimming pared 3 bases from V and 6 bases from J, leaving 6 bases between. This CDR3 has 12 amino acids. The germline CDR1 and CDR2 sequences are MNHEY and SMNVEV (reference sequence). The CDR3 region is CASSFAGNEQFF. The DNA for the CDR3 is TGTGCCAGCAGTTTCGCGGGCAATGAGCAGTTCTTC.

This clonotype was counted a few times. V and J are TRBV24-1 and TRBJ2-6, with D perhaps matching TRBD1 (5 bases). Trimming left V 0 bases short and J 0 bases short, with 11 bases between. Germline CDR1 KGHDR, CDR2 SFDVKD. The CDR3 runs to 18 residues. The CDR3 DNA is TGTGCCACCAGTGATTTGGACCCAGGGAACTCTGGGGCCAACGTCCTGACTTTC. Encoded protein: CATSDLDPGNSGANVLTF.

The chain couples TRBV4-3 to TRBJ2-1; TRBD2 matches 9 bases. J was trimmed by 0 bases and V by 0 bases; bases with no gene match: 9. The CDR3 is 19 residues long. Germline loops: CDR1 LGHNA, CDR2 YSLEER. Here the CDR3 reads CASSQDMGLAASSYNEQFF. The CDR3 nucleotides are TGCGCCAGCAGCCAAGATATGGGACTAGCCGCTAGCTCCTACAATGAGCAGTTCTTC.

The chain couples TRBV29-1 to TRBJ1-2; D possibly corresponds to TRBD1 (6 bases). Trimming removed 6 bases from V and 3 bases from J, with 17 bases in between. The CDR3 is 14 amino acids. Germline assignment: CDR1 SQVTM and CDR2 ANQGSEA. The CDR3 loop reads CSVELLTGDYGYTF. CDR3 sequence (DNA): TGCAGCGTCGAGTTGTTGACAGGAGACTATGGCTACACCTTC.

This clonotype was counted between two and nine times. This chain links TRBV12-3 or TRBV12-4 with TRBJ2-1; 13 bases agree with TRBD2. The V gene end was trimmed by 5 bases and the J gene end by 7 bases; junction bases not matched to a gene: 5. The CDR3 consists of 15 residues. In DNA form, the CDR3 reads TGTGCCAGCAGTGACCGACTAGCGGGGGGTAATGAGCAGTTCTTC. Its protein is CASSDRLAGGNEQFF.

The rearrangement joins TRBV2 to TRBJ2-5; D might be TRBD2 (6 bases). From germline, CDR1 is SNHLY and CDR2 FYNNEI. The CDR3 sequence is 15 residues long. Between the trimmed V and J ends, which lost 3 bases and 0 bases, there was a span of 11 bases. The CDR3 sequence: CASSELASYQETQYF. CDR3 nucleotide sequence: TGTGCCAGCAGTGAGCTAGCGTCGTACCAAGAGACCCAGTACTTC.

The sample holds a few counts of this clonotype. This rearrangement joins TRBV7-9 to TRBJ2-5; TRBD1 aligns across 10 bases. Trimming cost V 6 bases and J 5 bases; bases outside gene matches: 12. Germline values: CDR1 SEHNR, CDR2 FQNEAQ (reference sequence). This CDR3 has 16 amino acids. The CDR3 DNA reads TGTGCCAGCAGGTTAAATAACCCGGGACAGGGGGAGACCCAGTACTTC. Protein sequence: CASRLNNPGQGETQYF.

The chain links TRBV9 to TRBJ1-6, with a tentative D call TRBD1 (5 bases). V lost 3 bases to trimming and J lost 8 bases, with 12 bases between them. Germline loops: CDR1 SGDLS, CDR2 YYNGEE. The CDR3 is 14 amino acids. The CDR3 reads CASSGGAVDSPLHF. DNA for the CDR3: TGTGCCAGCAGCGGAGGGGCAGTGGATTCACCCCTCCACTTT. Based on the CDR3 plus reference TRBV9 and TRBJ1-6, the full variable domain is DSGVTQTPKHLITATGQRVTLRCSPRSGDLSVYWYQQSLDQGLQFLIQYYNGEERAKGNILERFSAQQFPDLHSELNLSSLELGDSALYFCASSGGAVDSPLHFGNGTRLTVT.

This clonotype was observed a few times. At one end, the junction sequence differs from germline, possibly due to a read error. The chain joins TRBV5-6 to TRBJ2-7; unclear D gene. CDR1 is SGHDT and CDR2 is YYEEEE in the germline V gene. The CDR3 is 13 residues long. The CDR3 bases are TGTGCCAGTAGCTCGCCAACCCCATACGAGCAGTACTTC. Amino acid sequence: CASSSPTPYEQYF.

This chain joins TRBV3-1 and TRBJ2-7; D may be TRBD2 (6 bases). V was trimmed by 4 bases and J by 6 bases, leaving 16 bases between them. The germline V gene has CDR1 LGHDT and CDR2 YNNKEL (reference sequence). The CDR3 runs 14 residues. The CDR3 DNA reads as TGTGCCAGCAGCCCGATTAGCGGTCCCCTCGAGCAGTACTTC. This sequence encodes CASSPISGPLEQYF.

This clonotype was seen repeatedly, ten times or more. The chain employs TRBV5-6 and TRBJ2-2, with no clear D. The germline V gene encodes CDR1 SGHDT and CDR2 YYEEEE. The CDR3 is 16 residues long. Trimming left V 0 bases short and J 2 bases short, with 11 bases between. Here the CDR3 reads CASSLDGYRNTGELFF. CDR3 nucleotides: TGTGCCAGCAGCTTGGATGGGTACCGAAACACCGGGGAGCTGTTTTTT.

V usage is TRBV18 and J usage is TRBJ2-2, with TRBD1 as a possible D gene (5 bases). This CDR3 spans 15 amino acids. From germline, CDR1 is KGHSH and CDR2 LQKENI. The germline V and J ends were trimmed by 5 bases and 2 bases, with 12 bases remaining between them. This CDR3 is CASSLSGQNTGELFF. The CDR3 DNA sequence: TGTGCCAGCTCATTGTCAGGACAAAACACCGGGGAGCTGTTTTTT.

The chain joins TRBV4-1 to TRBJ1-6, with D possibly being TRBD1 (5 bases). The V end lost 2 bases, the J end lost 5 bases, and 10 bases lay between the germline ends. Germline V lookup: CDR1 MGHRA, CDR2 YSYEKL. This CDR3 contains 15 residues. The chain's CDR3 is CASSQYGTDNSPLHF. As DNA, the CDR3 is TGCGCCAGCAGCCAATACGGGACGGATAATTCACCCCTCCACTTT.

The rearrangement joins TRBV11-3 to TRBJ2-2; D gene uncertain. The germline gives CDR1 SGHNT, CDR2 YENEEA. This CDR3 is 14 amino acids long. Trimming cost V 5 bases and J 5 bases, with 12 bases left between them. CDR3 sequence: CASSPPMGTGELFF. CDR3 in DNA: TGTGCCAGCAGCCCCCCGATGGGGACCGGGGAGCTGTTTTTT.

This chain connects TRBV6-2 or TRBV6-3 to TRBJ2-1; 7 bases are a match to TRBD1. J gave up 7 bases and V 6 bases, and 9 bases lay outside the gene matches. The CDR3 extends over 14 amino acids. Looked up from germline, CDR1 is MNHEY and CDR2 is SVGEGT. DNA of the CDR3: TGTGCCAGCAGGGTGGGGACAGTGGGGAATGAGCAGTTCTTC. Encoded protein: CASRVGTVGNEQFF.

This clonotype was seen at least ten times. The J gene is TRBJ2-5, the V gene TRBV7-9; TRBD1 aligns across 7 bases. The germline CDR1 and CDR2 sequences are SEHNR and FQNEAQ (reference sequence). With V trimmed by 5 bases and J by 5 bases, 11 bases remained unmatched. The CDR3 length is 15 residues. The CDR3 sequence: CASSPSTGNLETQYF. DNA of the CDR3: TGTGCCAGCAGCCCCTCGACAGGGAATCTGGAGACCCAGTACTTC.

There are a few counts of this clonotype. The V and J genes are TRBV9 and TRBJ2-5; D may be TRBD1 (5 bases). V lost 0 bases, J lost 2 bases, and 11 bases lay in between. Looked up from germline, CDR1 is SGDLS and CDR2 is YYNGEE. CDR3 length equals 15 residues. CDR3 residues: CASSVGRAPQETQYF. DNA for the CDR3: TGTGCCAGCAGCGTAGGCAGGGCCCCTCAAGAGACCCAGTACTTC.

This clonotype was picked up a small number of times. The chain recombines TRBV6-2 or TRBV6-3 with TRBJ2-2; D uncertain. The CDR3 runs 14 residues. V shed 0 bases and J shed 4 bases, with 6 bases lying between them. The V gene's germline CDR1 is MNHEY and CDR2 SVGEGT. The CDR3 spells CASSYSPFTGELFF. As DNA, the CDR3 is TGTGCCAGCAGTTACTCGCCATTCACCGGGGAGCTGTTTTTT.

The chain has TRBV4-2 and TRBJ2-5; no clear D gene. Trimming left V 2 bases short and J 2 bases short, with 9 bases between. Germline CDR1 and CDR2: LGHNA and YNFKEQ. The CDR3 is 14 residues long. The CDR3 region is CASSQLVNQETQYF. CDR3 in DNA: TGTGCCAGCAGCCAACTAGTCAATCAAGAGACCCAGTACTTC.

Only a few counts were recorded for this clonotype. DNA of the CDR3: TGTGCCAGCAGCGCCGGGACGAATCAGCCCCAGCATTTT. Its protein product is CASSAGTNQPQHF. The rearrangement links TRBV5-6 to TRBJ1-5; possible D gene TRBD1, 5 bases. The CDR3 length is 13 residues. Deletions cut 4 bases from V and 4 bases from J, with 9 bases between. The V gene's germline CDR1 is SGHDT and CDR2 YYEEEE.

As concerns this clonotype: At one of its ends the junction is not consistent with the germline gene, which may arise from a read error. The chain links TRBV12-3 or TRBV12-4 to TRBJ1-2; 7 bases line up with TRBD1. The CDR3 covers 11 residues. The CDR3 loop reads CASSYWDSWTF. CDR3 coding DNA: TGTGCCAGCAGTTATTGGGACAGCTGGACATTC.

This clonotype was picked up many times. The gene calls are TRBV7-9 and TRBJ2-1; 7 nucleotides line up with TRBD1. Germline CDR1 and CDR2: SEHNR and FQNEAQ (reference sequence). CDR3 size: 16 residues. Trimming removed 5 bases from V and 13 bases from J; junction bases left unmatched: 20. This CDR3 reads CASSVVPGQRTIRQFF. In DNA form, the CDR3 reads TGTGCCAGCAGCGTAGTACCGGGACAGCGCACAATCCGCCAGTTCTTC.

The sample holds a few counts of this clonotype. The chain links TRBV28 to TRBJ1-5; 9 bases fit TRBD1. This CDR3 region has 18 residues. The trim removed 4 bases at V and 1 base at J, leaving 11 bases unmatched. Germline V gene lookup returns CDR1 MDHEN and CDR2 SYDVKM. The CDR3 sequence is CASSSSTYRGPSNQPQHF. In nucleotides, the CDR3 is TGTGCCAGCAGTTCATCGACCTACAGGGGGCCGAGCAATCAGCCCCAGCATTTT.

This clonotype has a handful of counts. This chain links TRBV12-3 or TRBV12-4 with TRBJ1-2; 7 bases are shared with TRBD1. This CDR3 is built from 12 residues. J lost 11 bases, V lost 6 bases, and 9 bases had no gene match. The CDR3 region is CASRATGIRYTF. CDR3 DNA sequence: TGTGCCAGCAGGGCGACAGGGATAAGGTACACCTTC.

This clonotype was counted many times. The J gene is TRBJ2-3, the V gene TRBV7-8; 10 bases line up with TRBD2. The CDR3 totals 16 residues. Trimming cost V 1 base and J 2 bases; bases outside gene matches: 3. Germline V gene sequence: CDR1 SGHVS, CDR2 FQNEAQ. The CDR3 is CASSLVLAGATDTQYF. The CDR3 region has the DNA TGTGCCAGCAGCTTAGTTCTAGCGGGGGCCACAGATACGCAGTATTTT.

This clonotype was seen a handful of times. The rearrangement links TRBV19 to TRBJ2-7, with a tentative D call TRBD1 (6 bases). The V end lost 6 bases, the J end lost 4 bases, and 19 bases lay between the germline ends. This CDR3 is 15 amino acids long. The germline CDR1 and CDR2 sequences are LNHDA and SQIVND (reference sequence). The CDR3 protein is CASRATGPYPYEQYF. CDR3 nucleotides: TGTGCCAGTAGGGCGACAGGCCCCTACCCTTACGAGCAGTACTTC. Supplemented by reference TRBV19 and TRBJ2-7, the full variable domain reads DGGITQSPKYLFRKEGQNVTLSCEQNLNHDAMYWYRQDPGQGLRLIYYSQIVNDFQKGDIAEGYSVSREKKESFPLTVTSAQKNPTAFYLCASRATGPYPYEQYFGPGTRLTVT.

The chain employs TRBV7-9 and TRBJ2-7; the match to TRBD1 covers 8 bases. The trim removed 4 bases at V and 3 bases at J, leaving 8 bases unmatched. The CDR3 is 15 residues long. Germline V gives CDR1 SEHNR, CDR2 FQNEAQ (reference sequence). CDR3 region: CASSWTRDRIYEQYF. CDR3 DNA: TGTGCCAGCAGCTGGACCCGGGACAGGATCTACGAGCAGTACTTC.

The CDR3: CATSRGGRGVEQFF. The CDR3 coding sequence is TGTGCCACCAGTCGCGGGGGCCGGGGGGTTGAGCAGTTCTTC. V and J are TRBV24-1 and TRBJ2-1, with D perhaps matching TRBD2 (7 bases). Trimming stripped 6 bases from V and 9 bases from J, with 17 bases between. CDR1 is KGHDR and CDR2 is SFDVKD in the germline V gene. The CDR3 runs to 14 residues.

This clonotype came up a few times. The chain is built from TRBV4-1 and TRBJ2-1; D unclear. Germline CDR1 is MGHRA and CDR2 is YSYEKL. The V end lost 5 bases, the J end lost 10 bases, and 9 bases lay between the germline ends. CDR3 length equals 11 residues. The CDR3 here is CASSGPGEQFF. CDR3 sequence (DNA): TGCGCCAGCAGCGGCCCCGGGGAGCAGTTCTTC.